These 27 T cell receptor beta chains share one sample of origin, sequenced in a study of cytomegalovirus exposure and HLA in healthy donors. Clones were sequenced by immunoSEQ multiplex PCR, and TCRdb holds only the in-frame ones, with some missing. The data hold about 60,000 clones, with about 96% observed a single time. The sample taken for sequencing was PBMCs. These receptors were obtained from a man aged 18 to 29 in good health and CMV-seronegative.

The CDR3 protein is CASSTRLSGELFF. CDR3 bases: TGTGCCAGCAGTACCCGACTCTCCGGGGAGCTGTTTTTT. The genes are TRBV27 and TRBJ2-2; D is unresolved. The CDR3 length is 13 residues. Germline CDR1 and CDR2: MNHEY and SMNVEV (reference sequence). V lost 5 bases to trimming and J lost 6 bases, with 10 bases between them.

The chain employs TRBV5-4 and TRBJ2-1, with 10 bases lining up with TRBD2. V dropped 1 base and J dropped 5; count of bases not matched to a gene: 12. In germline, CDR1 is SGHNT, CDR2 YYREEE (reference sequence). This CDR3 spans 18 amino acids. The CDR3 nucleotides are TGTGCCAGCAGCTTGCTTGGCAGAACTAGCGGGAAGAACAATGAGCAGTTCTTC. Translating gives CASSLLGRTSGKNNEQFF. The whole variable domain, filled in from reference TRBV5-4 and TRBJ2-1, reads ETGVTQSPTHLIKTRGQQVTLRCSSQSGHNTVSWYQQALGQGPQFIFQYYREEENGRGNFPPRFSGLQFPNYSSELNVNALELDDSALYLCASSLLGRTSGKNNEQFFGPGTRLTVL.

The chain employs TRBV13 and TRBJ2-1; D gene uncertain. Trimming left V 0 bases short and J 12 bases short, with 18 bases between. This CDR3 is 15 amino acids long. The germline V gene has CDR1 PRHDT and CDR2 FYEKMQ (reference sequence). The CDR3 region has the DNA TGTGCCAGCAGCTTAGGCCTTAGTGTAGCCCCGGGGCAGTTCTTC. Amino acid sequence: CASSLGLSVAPGQFF.

The J gene is TRBJ2-7, the V gene TRBV9, with 10 bases identical to TRBD1. With V trimmed by 4 bases and J by 3 bases, 4 bases remained unmatched. This CDR3 is 14 amino acids long. Germline lookup yields CDR1 SGDLS and CDR2 YYNGEE. The CDR3 sequence: CASSNRDRGYEQYF. The CDR3, as DNA: TGTGCCAGCAGCAACCGGGACAGGGGCTACGAGCAGTACTTC.

The genes are TRBV5-1 and TRBJ2-1; a possible D gene is TRBD2 (6 bases). V lost 3 bases to trimming and J lost 0 bases, with 16 bases between them. Germline CDR1 and CDR2: SGHRS and YFSETQ. The CDR3 is 17 residues long. In DNA, the CDR3 is TGCGCCAGCAGCTACTACGTAGCGGCCAGCTCCTACAATGAGCAGTTCTTC. It yields the protein CASSYYVAASSYNEQFF.

The rearrangement uses TRBV7-9 and TRBJ2-3; 7 bases fit TRBD2. Germline CDR1 reads SEHNR; CDR2 reads FQNEAQ (reference sequence). V lost 3 bases, J lost 5 bases, and 5 bases stayed unmatched. The CDR3 covers 14 residues. CDR3 sequence (DNA): TGTGCCAGCAGCTTTCGACTAGCCGGAGATACGCAGTATTTT. Amino acid sequence: CASSFRLAGDTQYF.

The genes are TRBV15 and TRBJ2-5, with D maybe TRBD2 (6 bases). Trimming cost V 4 bases and J 5 bases, with 8 bases left between them. Germline CDR1 and CDR2: LNHNV and YYDKDF (reference sequence). CDR3 length: 12 amino acids. This chain's CDR3 is CATSTGDETQYF. CDR3 DNA: TGTGCCACCAGCACGGGAGACGAGACCCAGTACTTC.

V usage is TRBV9 and J usage is TRBJ2-3, with 7 bases that match TRBD2. V shed 0 bases and J 1 base; nucleotides not matched to a gene: 8. Per germline, CDR1 SGDLS and CDR2 YYNGEE. The CDR3 sequence is 17 residues long. This chain's CDR3 is CASSVVASGRGTDTQYF. CDR3 nucleotide sequence: TGTGCCAGCAGCGTAGTCGCTAGCGGAAGAGGCACAGATACGCAGTATTTT.

The rearrangement uses TRBV5-1 and TRBJ2-1; 12 positions match TRBD2. The CDR3 runs to 13 residues. Trimming took 5 bases from V and 6 from J; bases not matched to a gene: 0. The germline CDR1 and CDR2 sequences are SGHRS and YFSETQ. CDR3 protein: CASRTSGSNEQFF. The CDR3 DNA follows: TGCGCCAGCAGGACTAGCGGGAGCAATGAGCAGTTCTTC.

J is TRBJ2-1 and V is TRBV4-1, with 14 bases lining up with TRBD2. This CDR3 has 16 amino acids. Trimming took 2 bases from V and 5 from J; bases not matched to a gene: 2. Germline V gives CDR1 MGHRA, CDR2 YSYEKL. CDR3 DNA sequence: TGCGCCAGCAGCCAAAAGGGACTAGCGGGAGACAATGAGCAGTTCTTC. It specifies CASSQKGLAGDNEQFF.

The J gene is TRBJ1-2, the V gene TRBV30; D uncertain. The V end lost 3 bases, the J end lost 3 bases, and 20 bases lay between the germline ends. CDR3 length equals 16 residues. Germline V gene lookup returns CDR1 GTSNPN and CDR2 SVGIG (reference sequence). CDR3 sequence reads: CAWSQRVGRLDYGYTF. The CDR3 DNA follows: TGTGCCTGGAGCCAACGTGTTGGGAGGCTGGACTATGGCTACACCTTC.

The chain has TRBV2 and TRBJ2-3, with D perhaps matching TRBD2 (5 bases). This CDR3 has 16 residues. The V gene's germline CDR1 is SNHLY and CDR2 FYNNEI. The V end was cut by 4 bases, the J end by 0 bases, with 14 bases between. DNA of the CDR3: TGTGCCAGCAGTGGAGGAGGAGGTGCTAGCACAGATACGCAGTATTTT. Encoded protein: CASSGGGGASTDTQYF.

This chain joins TRBV7-9 and TRBJ1-1; 8 bases map to TRBD1. CDR3 length equals 14 residues. CDR1 is SEHNR, CDR2 FQNEAQ, per germline (reference sequence). The ends lost 3 bases at V and 6 bases at J; junction bases unmatched: 6. The CDR3 loop is CASSLDRDFAEAFF. The CDR3 DNA sequence: TGTGCCAGCAGCTTGGACAGGGATTTCGCTGAAGCTTTCTTT. The full variable domain, its missing parts supplied by reference TRBV7-9 and TRBJ1-1, is DTGVSQNPRHKITKRGQNVTFRCDPISEHNRLYWYRQTLGQGPEFLTYFQNEAQLEKSRLLSDRFSAERPKGSFSTLEIQRTEQGDSAMYLCASSLDRDFAEAFFGQGTRLTVV.

The chain couples TRBV6-5 to TRBJ2-1; 7 positions agree with TRBD1. Trimming at V came to 2 bases and at J to 0 bases, leaving 1 base not matched to a gene. Germline V gene sequence: CDR1 MNHEY, CDR2 SVGAGI. CDR3 length: 15 amino acids. The CDR3 sequence is CASSYGDSSYNEQFF. The CDR3 nucleotides read TGTGCCAGCAGTTACGGGGACAGCTCCTACAATGAGCAGTTCTTC.

The chain is built from TRBV28 and TRBJ2-5; TRBD1 matches 7 bases. Germline CDR1 reads MDHEN; CDR2 reads SYDVKM. This CDR3 is 15 amino acids long. V dropped 4 bases and J dropped 1; count of bases not matched to a gene: 6. The CDR3 bases are TGTGCCAGCAGTTCCACGACAGGGATCCAAGAGACCCAGTACTTC. Amino acids: CASSSTTGIQETQYF.

The CDR3 DNA is TGTGCCAGCAGCTTAGTGGTCAGGGGGCTGAGCTATGGCTACACCTTC. It yields the protein CASSLVVRGLSYGYTF. This chain links TRBV7-9 with TRBJ1-2; 8 bases map to TRBD1. V was clipped by 1 base and J by 4 bases; unmatched bases: 8. Germline-derived CDR1 and CDR2 are SEHNR and FQNEAQ (reference sequence). This CDR3 is 16 amino acids long. Combining the CDR3 with reference TRBV7-9 and TRBJ1-2 gives the whole variable domain DTGVSQNPRHKITKRGQNVTFRCDPISEHNRLYWYRQTLGQGPEFLTYFQNEAQLEKSRLLSDRFSAERPKGSFSTLEIQRTEQGDSAMYLCASSLVVRGLSYGYTFGSGTRLTVV.

V gene TRBV2 combines with J gene TRBJ2-7; no reliable D call. The CDR3 is 12 residues long. Germline CDR1 is SNHLY and CDR2 is FYNNEI. The germline V and J ends were trimmed by 6 bases and 7 bases, with 13 bases remaining between them. In DNA, the CDR3 is TGTGCCAGCAGGGCCCCATTCTTAGAGCAGTACTTC. Amino acid sequence: CASRAPFLEQYF.

This sequence joins TRBV14 and TRBJ2-1; possibly TRBD1 for D (5 bases). With 5 bases removed from V and 2 bases from J, the gap between germline ends came to 13 bases. This CDR3 region has 15 residues. The germline CDR1 and CDR2 sequences are SGHDN and FVKESK. The CDR3 DNA reads TGTGCCAGCAGCACCCGACAGATTCCCTACAATGAGCAGTTCTTC. It is translated as CASSTRQIPYNEQFF.

The sample holds one count of this clone. The chain combines TRBV25-1 with TRBJ2-7, with TRBD2 matching over 8 bases. The CDR3 is made up of 15 amino acids. V shed 3 bases and J 3 bases; nucleotides not matched to a gene: 7. Germline assignment: CDR1 MGHDK and CDR2 SYGVNS. The CDR3 spells CASSDSSSGYYEQYF. The CDR3 DNA reads TGTGCCAGCAGTGATTCCTCTAGCGGGTACTACGAGCAGTACTTC.

The chain joins TRBV29-1 to TRBJ1-5, with a tentative D call TRBD1 (5 bases). With 7 bases removed from V and 0 bases from J, the gap between germline ends came to 13 bases. The CDR3 totals 14 residues. The V gene's germline CDR1 is SQVTM and CDR2 ANQGSEA. The CDR3 loop is CSASGGFSNQPQHF. The CDR3 region has the DNA TGCAGCGCGAGCGGGGGGTTTAGCAATCAGCCCCAGCATTTT.

In its sample, this clone was seen once. This chain links TRBV21-1 with TRBJ2-3; the listed D gene, TRBD2, was not tested against the DNA. TRBV21-1 is a listed pseudogene. CDR3 length equals 13 residues. CDR3 sequence: CASIPVLTDTQYF. The CDR3 DNA follows: TGTGCCAGCATCCCGGTTCTCACAGATACGCAGTATTTT.

The J gene is TRBJ2-5, the V gene TRBV20-1; possible D gene TRBD1, 5 bases. Germline V CDR1 and CDR2: DFQATT, SNEGSKA (reference sequence). V lost 8 bases and J 4 bases, leaving 8 bases between the germline ends. This CDR3 comprises 10 residues. The CDR3 DNA reads as TGCAGTCCAGGGTCAGAGACCCAGTACTTC. Protein product: CSPGSETQYF.

The chain has TRBV6-1 and TRBJ2-7; D may be TRBD1 (5 bases). The CDR3 sequence is 14 residues long. From germline, CDR1 is MNHNS and CDR2 SASEGT. V was trimmed by 3 bases and J by 7 bases, leaving 16 bases between them. The CDR3 spells CASSDRRQSAEQYF. In DNA, the CDR3 is TGTGCCAGCAGTGACCGGCGACAGTCCGCAGAGCAGTACTTC.

The V call is TRBV19, the J call TRBJ1-2; D might be TRBD1 (6 bases). Trimming removed 4 bases at V and 5 bases at J, with 17 bases between. Germline CDR1 is LNHDA and CDR2 is SQIVND (reference sequence). CDR3 length: 15 residues. CDR3 nucleotide sequence: TGTGCCAGTAGTACCGCCGGTACAGGGTTATATGGCTACACCTTC. It encodes CASSTAGTGLYGYTF.

The chain recombines TRBV29-1 with TRBJ2-3; D might be TRBD2 (5 bases). Germline assignment: CDR1 SQVTM and CDR2 ANQGSEA. V was cut by 7 bases and J by 2 bases, with 16 bases left in between. This CDR3 region has 14 residues. CDR3 region: CSADGVVHTDTQYF. Written as DNA, the CDR3 is TGCAGCGCCGACGGGGTTGTGCACACAGATACGCAGTATTTT.

The V gene is TRBV5-6, the J gene TRBJ1-5; tentatively, D is TRBD1 (5 bases). The V end was cut by 1 base, the J end by 6 bases, with 8 bases between. Germline CDR1 SGHDT, CDR2 YYEEEE. This CDR3 has 13 residues. CDR3 sequence (DNA): TGTGCCAGCAGCTTGTGGGGGGGTCAGCCCCAGCATTTT. This encodes CASSLWGGQPQHF.

A few counts support this clone. The chain employs TRBV2 and TRBJ2-7; D is uncertain. This CDR3 spans 14 amino acids. V lost 0 bases and J 5 bases, leaving 11 bases between the germline ends. CDR1 SNHLY and CDR2 FYNNEI come from the germline V gene. CDR3 sequence reads: CASSEATTIHEQYF. The DNA of the CDR3 is TGTGCCAGCAGTGAAGCCACAACCATCCACGAGCAGTACTTC. Supplemented by reference TRBV2 and TRBJ2-7, the full variable domain reads EPEVTQTPSHQVTQMGQEVILRCVPISNHLYFYWYRQILGQKVEFLVSFYNNEISEKSEIFDDQFSVERPDGSNFTLKIRSTKLEDSAMYFCASSEATTIHEQYFGPGTRLTVT.